This TCR beta chain came from a study of T cell responses to AZD1222 COVID-19 vaccine. Study-level points and caveats: Regions left unmutated in variants are reportedly the target of nearly half of spike-specific TCRs. Vaccination with two AZD1222 doses was followed by a rise in Spike-specific TCR breadth and depth.

Clones were read by immunoSEQ multiplex PCR, and TCRdb kept only the in-frame ones, dropping some. The data hold about 64,000 clones, with under 95% observed a single time. The CDR3 extends over 12 amino acids. Germline V gives CDR1 SGDLS, CDR2 YYNGEE. V was clipped by 4 bases and J by 10 bases, with 12 bases between them. In regard to this clone: What it recognizes is unknown.

V gene TRBV9 combines with J gene TRBJ2-1; D is perhaps TRBD1 (5 bases). Specimen: peripheral blood, collected 28 days after the second dose of the MenACWY control vaccine. The TCR sequence derives from an adult who received the MenACWY meningococcal vaccine as a control. DNA of the CDR3: TGTGCCAGCAGCCCCAGCCAGGGAGAGCAGTTCTTC. Encoded protein: CASSPSQGEQFF.